The entry that follows covers one T cell receptor beta chain sequence. The data were produced by immunoSEQ multiplex PCR, yet TCRdb's version contains in-frame clones alone and is incomplete. The sample contains fewer than 350,000 clones, 88% of which appear only once. These data are taken from a study of blood T cell repertoires in COVID-19. With 0 bases clipped from V and 7 bases from J, the junction kept 5 bases outside the gene matches. Germline CDR1 and CDR2: LGHNA and YNFKEQ. The CDR3 loop spans 16 amino acids. This TCR came from a man aged 18 to 35 with active or convalescent COVID-19. The sequenced material came from peripheral blood. This chain joins TRBV4-2 and TRBJ2-1, with 11 bases that match TRBD2. CDR3 DNA: TGTGCCAGCAGCCAAGAAACTAGCGGGGGTCTGAATGAGCAGTTCTTC. Amino acids: CASSQETSGGLNEQFF.